Listed here are 19 T cell receptor beta chains from one sample, sequenced in a study of tumor and adjacent non-tumor tissue in lung cancer. The template was RNA from unsorted bulk tissue. TCRbeta libraries were built with three rounds of nested PCR, modified from ARM-PCR. A single record per CDR3 protein comes from TCRdb applying MiXCR to the multiplex PCR reads. This sample has over 60,000 distinct CDR3 sequences, with around four fifths found just once. Sequencing input: lung tumor tissue. The receptors originated from a man between 60 and 75 years old with non-small cell lung cancer.

Worth noting for this clonotype: A much larger clonotype is one base distant, so this may be a read error. The rearrangement uses TRBV5-1 and TRBJ1-2; D unresolved. CDR3 length equals 14 residues. In germline, CDR1 is SGHRS, CDR2 YFSETQ. The DNA of the CDR3 is TGCGCCGGCAGCCTCATAGATCCAAGTCGCGGCTACACCTTC. Its translation: CAGSLIDPSRGYTF.

With respect to this clonotype: Germline and junction disagree at one end, which may indicate a read error. The chain couples TRBV12-3 or TRBV12-4 to TRBJ2-1; D may match TRBD1 or TRBD2 (6 bases each). This CDR3 region has 15 residues. CDR3 DNA sequence: TGTGGCAGCAGTTTCCCTCGGCGGGACAACAATGAGCAGTTCTTC. Residues: CGSSFPRRDNNEQFF.

This clonotype was seen only a few times. A read error is possible here, since a much larger clone lies one base away. The genes are TRBV6-5 and TRBJ1-1; D might be TRBD1 (5 bases). CDR3 length equals 15 residues. Per the germline V gene, CDR1 is MNHEY and CDR2 is SVGAGI. The CDR3 region is CASGYQGQVGTEAFF. The CDR3 DNA reads TGTGCCAGCGGTTACCAGGGTCAGGTCGGCACTGAAGCTTTCTTT.

Notes on this clonotype: With a much larger clone just one base away, this may be a read error. This chain uses TRBV6-1 with TRBJ1-3, with a tentative D call TRBD1 (5 bases). Germline CDR1 reads MNHNS; CDR2 reads SASEGT. Trimming shortened V by 8 bases and J by 13 bases, and 30 bases separated the two germline ends. The CDR3 sequence is 16 residues long. CDR3 in amino acids: CASAGHGPSSGNIIYF. CDR3 DNA sequence: TGTGCCAGCGCGGGGCACGGACCGTCCTCTGGAAACATAATATATTTT.

Worth noting for this clonotype: An end of the junction differs from the germline gene, which may be a read error. The genes are TRBV6-1 and TRBJ1-5; possible D gene TRBD1, 5 bases. The germline V gene has CDR1 MNHNS and CDR2 SASEGT. CDR3 size: 14 residues. CDR3 in amino acids: CANSELTGGQHQHF. The CDR3 bases are TGTGCCAACAGTGAATTGACCGGGGGTCAGCACCAGCATTTT.

A word on this clonotype: It is likely a read error, because the conserved phenylalanine at the end of the CDR3 is missing. The chain recombines TRBV20-1 with TRBJ1-6, with D possibly TRBD1 on 6 matching bases. CDR3 length equals 15 residues. Germline CDR1 reads DFQATT; CDR2 reads SNEGSKA (reference sequence). The CDR3 DNA sequence: TGCAATGGAAAGGGGGGTAGCTCCTATAATTCACCCCTCCACTAT. Residues: CNGKGGSSYNSPLHY.

On this clonotype: A read error may account for a junction end that differs from germline. The rearrangement joins TRBV6-5 to TRBJ2-7; 8 nucleotides align to TRBD2. The CDR3 covers 15 residues. Germline values: CDR1 MNHEY, CDR2 SVGAGI. DNA for the CDR3: TGTGCCAGTAGTTACTCGAAGCGGGAGACGGACGAGCAGTGCTTC. It yields the protein CASSYSKRETDEQCF.

To note about this clonotype: As the CDR3 is not closed by the conserved phenylalanine or tryptophan, this likely results from a read error. The DNA is omitted, as the CDR3 cannot be located on it reliably, and the CDR3 follows TCRdb's listing. This chain uses TRBV10-3 with TRBJ2-6; the table's D call TRBD2 went unverified against the DNA. The V gene's germline CDR1 is ENHRY and CDR2 SYGVKD. Counting both end residues, the CDR3 totals 20 amino acids. This CDR3 reads CAISEHGASGRDSRANVPTY.

A single count supports this clonotype. The junction departs from germline at one end; a sequencing error may be responsible. The V call is TRBV6-5, the J call TRBJ2-6; 7 bases align to TRBD1. The germline gives CDR1 MNHEY, CDR2 SVGAGI. The CDR3 loop spans 20 amino acids. CDR3: CASNYLLRRGGALGANVLTF. The CDR3 region has the DNA TGTGCCAGCAATTACCTCCTAAGGAGAGGGGGCGCGTTGGGAGCCAACGTCCTGACTTTC.

The chain recombines TRBV6-1 with TRBJ2-5, with 8 bases matching TRBD2. Germline CDR1 reads MNHNS; CDR2 reads SASEGT. Trimming removed 4 bases from V and 10 bases from J; junction bases left unmatched: 20. This CDR3 spans 17 amino acids. CDR3 loop: CASSGIGAGAFFGIQYF. The CDR3 DNA follows: TGTGCCAGCAGTGGAATAGGAGCGGGAGCTTTTTTTGGGATCCAGTACTTC.

Worth noting for this clonotype: One junction end disagrees with the germline gene, perhaps due to a read error. V gene TRBV10-2 combines with J gene TRBJ1-5, with 7 bases that match TRBD1. The CDR3 sequence is 17 residues long. The germline V gene has CDR1 WSHSY and CDR2 SAAADI. The CDR3 here is CTSSNPQGDYSNQPQHF. In DNA, the CDR3 is TGCACCAGCAGTAATCCCCAGGGGGATTATAGCAATCAGCCCCAGCATTTT.

To note about this clonotype: A junction end diverges from the germline sequence, so it may reflect a read error. The rearrangement links TRBV6-6 to TRBJ1-2; TRBD1 is a possible D gene (6 bases). Germline loops: CDR1 MNHNY, CDR2 SVGAGI (reference sequence). This CDR3 has 15 amino acids. The CDR3 nucleotides are TGTGCCAGCAGTTACTCGAGTAAGAAGGGACATGTCTACAACTTC. It translates to CASSYSSKKGHVYNF.

This clonotype was counted at least ten times. This chain uses TRBV6-1 with TRBJ1-5, with D maybe TRBD1 (5 bases). The germline gives CDR1 MNHNS, CDR2 SASEGT. V lost 6 bases and J 4 bases, leaving 16 bases between the germline ends. This CDR3 is built from 15 residues. The CDR3, as DNA: TGTGCCAGCAGCTCAGGGCAGGGACTTAATCAGCCCCAGCATTTT. Amino acid sequence: CASSSGQGLNQPQHF.

The CDR3 region has the DNA TGTGCCAGCAAAAGACAAGCGGGCTCCTACGAGCAGTACTTC. Amino acids: CASKRQAGSYEQYF. The chain employs TRBV6-1 and TRBJ2-7, with a tentative D call TRBD2 (6 bases). The germline gives CDR1 MNHNS, CDR2 SASEGT. V was pared by 7 bases and J by 0 bases, with 13 bases between. There are 14 residues in the CDR3.

The count of this clonotype is one. A much more abundant neighbour one base away suggests this may be a read error. This chain joins TRBV30 and TRBJ1-6, with D possibly matching TRBD1 (6 bases). CDR1 is GTSNPN and CDR2 is SVGIG in the germline V gene (reference sequence). This CDR3 spans 14 amino acids. V lost 2 bases to trimming and J lost 10 bases, with 15 bases between them. The CDR3 here is CAWSRPGDESPLHF. The CDR3 DNA sequence: TGTGCCTGGAGTAGGCCAGGGGATGAATCACCCCTCCACTTT. The full variable domain, completed using reference TRBV30 and TRBJ1-6, is SQTIHQWPATLVQPVGSPLSLECTVEGTSNPNLYWYRQAAGRGLQLLFYSVGIGQISSEVPQNLSASRPQDRQFILSSKKLLLSDSGFYLCAWSRPGDESPLHFGNGTRLTVT.

This clonotype is a singleton in its sample. The junction does not match germline at one end; this may be a read error. The J gene is TRBJ2-3, the V gene TRBV5-4; the D gene is possibly TRBD2 (5 bases). Germline-derived CDR1 and CDR2 are SGHNT and YYREEE (reference sequence). The CDR3 length is 14 residues. In nucleotides, the CDR3 is TGTCCCAGCAACCAACAGACTACCGCAGATACGCAGTATTTT. It codes for CPSNQQTTADTQYF.

With regard to this clonotype: A junction boundary mismatches the germline segment, possibly from a read error. The rearrangement joins TRBV5-6 to TRBJ2-3; possibly TRBD1 or TRBD2 for D (5 bases each). The CDR3 is made up of 13 amino acids. Germline CDR1 SGHDT, CDR2 YYEEEE. CDR3 nucleotides: TGTGCCAGCAGTTTGGGGACCGCAGATACGCAGTATTTT. Translating it yields CASSLGTADTQYF.

With regard to this clonotype: This may be a read error: a much more frequent sequence differs by one nucleotide. The CDR3 ends on some other residue instead of the conserved phenylalanine or tryptophan, so this is likely a read error. The rearrangement joins TRBV7-9 to TRBJ1-1; D gene uncertain. The CDR3 loop spans 13 amino acids. Germline V gene lookup returns CDR1 SEHNR and CDR2 FQNEAQ (reference sequence). The V gene lost 5 bases and the J gene lost 0 bases, with 7 bases spanning the gap. Written as DNA, the CDR3 is TGTGCCAGCAGCCAGGCAGTGAACACTGAAGCTTTCTCT. It encodes CASSQAVNTEAFS.

The table lists this clonotype with a count of one. At one end the junction does not follow the germline gene, possibly because of a read error. In DNA form, the CDR3 reads TGCACTGCTAGTCTGACCGGGGAGTTGTTTTTT. Protein sequence: CTASLTGELFF. V gene TRBV20-1 combines with J gene TRBJ2-2; D possibly corresponds to TRBD2 (5 bases). Germline values: CDR1 DFQATT, CDR2 SNEGSKA (reference sequence). The CDR3 is made up of 11 amino acids.